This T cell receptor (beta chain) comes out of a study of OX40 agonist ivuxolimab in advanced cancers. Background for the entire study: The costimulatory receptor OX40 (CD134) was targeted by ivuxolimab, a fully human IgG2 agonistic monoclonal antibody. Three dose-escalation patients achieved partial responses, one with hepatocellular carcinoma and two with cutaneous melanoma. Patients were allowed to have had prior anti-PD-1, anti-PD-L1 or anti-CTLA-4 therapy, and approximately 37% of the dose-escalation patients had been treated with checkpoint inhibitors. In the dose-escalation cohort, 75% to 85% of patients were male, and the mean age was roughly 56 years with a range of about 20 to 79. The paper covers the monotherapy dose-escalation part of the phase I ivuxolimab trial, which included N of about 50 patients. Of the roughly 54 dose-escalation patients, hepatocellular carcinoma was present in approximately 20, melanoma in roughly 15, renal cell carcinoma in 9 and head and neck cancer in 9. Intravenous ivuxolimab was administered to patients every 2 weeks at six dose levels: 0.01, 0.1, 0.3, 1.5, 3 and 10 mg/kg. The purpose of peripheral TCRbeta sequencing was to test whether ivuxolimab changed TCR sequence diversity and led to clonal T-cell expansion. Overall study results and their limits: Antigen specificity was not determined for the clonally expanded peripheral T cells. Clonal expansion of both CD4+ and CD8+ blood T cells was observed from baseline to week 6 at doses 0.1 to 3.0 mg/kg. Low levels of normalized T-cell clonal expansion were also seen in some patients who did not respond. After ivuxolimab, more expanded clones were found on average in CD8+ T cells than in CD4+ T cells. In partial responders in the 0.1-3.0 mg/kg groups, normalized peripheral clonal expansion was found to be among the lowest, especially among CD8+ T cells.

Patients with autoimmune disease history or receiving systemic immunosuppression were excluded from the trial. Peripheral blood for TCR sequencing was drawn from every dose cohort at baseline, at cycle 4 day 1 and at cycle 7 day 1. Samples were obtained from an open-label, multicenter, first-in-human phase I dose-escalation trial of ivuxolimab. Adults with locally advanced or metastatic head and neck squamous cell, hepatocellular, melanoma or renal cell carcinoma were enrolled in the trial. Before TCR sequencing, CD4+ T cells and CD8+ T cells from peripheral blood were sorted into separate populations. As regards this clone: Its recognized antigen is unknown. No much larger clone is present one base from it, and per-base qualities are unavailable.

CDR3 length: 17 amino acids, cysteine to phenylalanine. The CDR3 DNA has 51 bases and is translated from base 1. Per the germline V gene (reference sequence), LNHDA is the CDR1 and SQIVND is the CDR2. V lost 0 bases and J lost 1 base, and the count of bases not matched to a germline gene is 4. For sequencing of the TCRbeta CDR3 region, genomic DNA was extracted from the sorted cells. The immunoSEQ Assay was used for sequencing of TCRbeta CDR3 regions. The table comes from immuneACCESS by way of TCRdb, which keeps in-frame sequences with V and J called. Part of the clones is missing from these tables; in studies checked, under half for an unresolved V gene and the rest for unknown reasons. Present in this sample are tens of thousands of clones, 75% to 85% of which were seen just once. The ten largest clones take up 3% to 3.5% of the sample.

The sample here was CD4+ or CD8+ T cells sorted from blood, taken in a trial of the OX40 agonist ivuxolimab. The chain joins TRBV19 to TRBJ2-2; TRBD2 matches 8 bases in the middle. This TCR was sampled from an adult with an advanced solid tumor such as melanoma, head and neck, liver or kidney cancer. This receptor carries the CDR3 CASSIDRLAGNTGELFF. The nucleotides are TGTGCCAGTAGTATAGATCGGCTAGCGGGGAACACCGGGGAGCTGTTTTTT.